A single sample gave rise to the 21 T cell receptor beta chains below, sequenced in a study of blood T cell repertoires in COVID-19. This table comes from immunoSEQ multiplex PCR, and its TCRdb copy is limited to in-frame clones, with some not included. The sample shows 29,000 or so clones, around nine tenths of them seen only once. The sequenced material came from peripheral blood. Receptors originate from a human donor in a cohort sampled during active COVID-19. The donor label of this sample is uncertain.

The chain links TRBV11-3 to TRBJ1-1, with 8 bases aligning to TRBD1. The germline gives CDR1 SGHNT, CDR2 YENEEA. The CDR3 is 14 residues long. J gave up 2 bases and V 5 bases, and 4 bases lay outside the gene matches. DNA of the CDR3: TGTGCCAGCAGCCTCGGACAGGGAAACACTGAAGCTTTCTTT. It yields the protein CASSLGQGNTEAFF.

The J gene is TRBJ1-2, the V gene TRBV18; D possibly corresponds to TRBD1 (5 bases). This CDR3 has 14 amino acids. Germline CDR1 and CDR2: KGHSH and LQKENI. The V end was cut by 3 bases, the J end by 7 bases, with 15 bases between. DNA for the CDR3: TGTGCCAGCTCACCTTTTCGGGGGGATTCTGGCTACACCTTC. It translates to CASSPFRGDSGYTF.

The gene calls are TRBV7-9 and TRBJ2-2; TRBD2 might be the D (6 bases). This CDR3 is 14 amino acids long. Germline CDR1 is SEHNR and CDR2 is FQNEAQ (reference sequence). V lost 5 bases, J lost 3 bases, and 10 bases lay in between. CDR3 DNA: TGTGCCAGCAGCCGGGACTCGTACACCGGGGAGCTGTTTTTT. Its translation is CASSRDSYTGELFF.

CDR3 sequence: CAGPEGTIYF. The CDR3, as DNA: TGTGCCGGTCCGGAGGGGACCATATATTTT. V and J are TRBV5-6 and TRBJ1-3; TRBD1 might be the D (5 bases). Trimming removed 10 bases at V and 10 bases at J, with 12 bases between. Germline V gene sequence: CDR1 SGHDT, CDR2 YYEEEE. The CDR3 has 10 residues. The full variable domain, with the rest looked up from reference TRBV5-6 and TRBJ1-3, is DAGVTQSPTHLIKTRGQQVTLRCSPKSGHDTVSWYQQALGQGPQFIFQYYEEEERQRGNFPDRFSGHQFPNYSSELNVNALLLGDSALYLCAGPEGTIYFGEGSWLTVV.

The chain couples TRBV11-1 to TRBJ2-7; maybe TRBD2 (6 bases). Germline V gives CDR1 SGHAT, CDR2 FQDESV (reference sequence). The V end lost 3 bases, the J end lost 2 bases, and 8 bases lay between the germline ends. The CDR3 is made up of 13 amino acids. CDR3 bases: TGTGCCAGCAGCTTGGACTATACCTACGAGCAGTACTTC. It translates to CASSLDYTYEQYF.

V and J are TRBV10-3 and TRBJ2-1, with TRBD2 identical over 12 bases. The CDR3 runs to 14 residues. V shed 10 bases, J shed 5 bases, and the junction held 6 bases outside the gene matches. Per germline, CDR1 ENHRY and CDR2 SYGVKD. The CDR3 bases are TGTGCCACGGCGACTAGCGGGAGAGACAATGAGCAGTTCTTC. Translated: CATATSGRDNEQFF.

In this sample, this clone turned up once. This rearrangement joins TRBV2 to TRBJ2-7; TRBD1 aligns across 9 bases. The CDR3 has 13 amino acids. Losses at the gene ends were 5 bases for V and 7 bases for J; bases not matched to a gene: 6. Per germline, CDR1 SNHLY and CDR2 FYNNEI. The CDR3 sequence is CASSTGGVSEQYF. The CDR3 DNA follows: TGTGCCAGCAGTACAGGGGGCGTTTCTGAGCAGTACTTC.

The CDR3 DNA sequence: TGCGCCAGCACCACTACGACAGGGAGCTATGGCTACACCTTC. Translation gives CASTTTTGSYGYTF. The rearrangement links TRBV5-1 to TRBJ1-2, with 7 bases fitting TRBD1. Germline V CDR1 and CDR2: SGHRS, YFSETQ. V shed 6 bases and J 4 bases; nucleotides not matched to a gene: 9. The CDR3 runs to 14 residues. Variable domain in full (rest from reference TRBV5-1 and TRBJ1-2): KAGVTQTPRYLIKTRGQQVTLSCSPISGHRSVSWYQQTPGQGLQFLFEYFSETQRNKGNFPGRFSGRQFSNSRSEMNVSTLELGDSALYLCASTTTTGSYGYTFGSGTRLTVV.

Concerning this clone itself: A junction end diverges from the germline sequence, so it may reflect a read error. The V call is TRBV30, the J call TRBJ2-1; 9 bases line up with TRBD2. Germline V lookup: CDR1 GTSNPN, CDR2 SVGIG (reference sequence). This CDR3 comprises 12 residues. The CDR3 nucleotides are TGTGCCTGGAGTGTCTTAGCGGGAGTAAAGATCTTC. This translates into CAWSVLAGVKIF.

The DNA of the CDR3 is TGTGCCAGCAGCTCATTAGCGGGAGATACGCAGTATTTT. Protein product: CASSSLAGDTQYF. The gene calls are TRBV11-1 and TRBJ2-3; 7 bases fit TRBD2. This CDR3 has 13 amino acids. Germline CDR1 reads SGHAT; CDR2 reads FQDESV (reference sequence). The V segment lost 4 bases and the J segment 5 bases; nucleotides outside the gene matches: 3.

The chain carries TRBV6-6 and TRBJ2-3; perhaps TRBD1 as D (5 bases). Trimming stripped 2 bases from V and 6 bases from J, with 12 bases between. This CDR3 contains 14 residues. Per the germline V gene, CDR1 is MNHNY and CDR2 is SVGAGI (reference sequence). The CDR3 DNA reads as TGTGCCAGCAGTTACCAGGGCTCACTGGATACGCAGTATTTT. It is translated as CASSYQGSLDTQYF.

Only one count was recorded for this clone. The chain couples TRBV24-1 to TRBJ2-2, with 8 bases that match TRBD2. The length of the CDR3 is 16 residues. Germline loops: CDR1 KGHDR, CDR2 SFDVKD. The J segment lost 5 bases and the V segment lost 1 base, leaving 5 bases of the junction unmatched. In DNA form, the CDR3 reads TGTGCCACCAGTGATTTCACTAGCGGAGGGACCGGGGAGCTGTTTTTT. It specifies CATSDFTSGGTGELFF.

The genes are TRBV18 and TRBJ2-3, with a possible D match to TRBD2 (5 bases). V lost 0 bases and J 1 base, leaving 8 bases between the germline ends. The germline CDR1 and CDR2 sequences are KGHSH and LQKENI. The CDR3 covers 15 residues. CDR3 nucleotide sequence: TGTGCCAGCTCACCACCTAGGACTCGCACAGATACGCAGTATTTT. As protein: CASSPPRTRTDTQYF.

This sequence joins TRBV7-9 and TRBJ1-1, with TRBD1 as a possible D gene (5 bases). The CDR3 runs 13 residues. The germline V gene encodes CDR1 SEHNR and CDR2 FQNEAQ (reference sequence). V dropped 3 bases and J dropped 0 bases, with 5 bases sitting between them. The CDR3 loop is CASSLDMNTEAFF. The CDR3 bases are TGTGCCAGCAGCTTGGACATGAACACTGAAGCTTTCTTT.

This sequence joins TRBV10-3 and TRBJ2-1; 7 bases are shared with TRBD2. The CDR3 has 18 residues. V shed 0 bases, J shed 2 bases, and the junction held 10 bases outside the gene matches. Germline loops: CDR1 ENHRY, CDR2 SYGVKD. CDR3 nucleotides: TGTGCCATCAGTGAGTCGGAATTCAGGGACTACCCCTACAATGAGCAGTTCTTC. Translating gives CAISESEFRDYPYNEQFF.

This clone has just a few counts. The V and J genes are TRBV7-9 and TRBJ2-1; 7 nucleotides line up with TRBD2. The V gene's germline CDR1 is SEHNR and CDR2 FQNEAQ (reference sequence). This CDR3 spans 14 amino acids. Trimming took 4 bases from V and 5 from J; bases not matched to a gene: 5. CDR3 in amino acids: CASSSDREDNEQFF. In DNA, the CDR3 is TGTGCCAGCAGCTCAGATCGGGAGGACAATGAGCAGTTCTTC. Combining the CDR3 with reference TRBV7-9 and TRBJ2-1 gives the whole variable domain DTGVSQNPRHKITKRGQNVTFRCDPISEHNRLYWYRQTLGQGPEFLTYFQNEAQLEKSRLLSDRFSAERPKGSFSTLEIQRTEQGDSAMYLCASSSDREDNEQFFGPGTRLTVL.

The chain couples TRBV11-3 to TRBJ1-3; D gene unclear. Trimming left V 1 base short and J 0 bases short, with 7 bases between. Germline V CDR1 and CDR2: SGHNT, YENEEA. The CDR3 runs to 15 residues. The CDR3: CASSLGRTSGNTIYF. The CDR3 nucleotides read TGTGCCAGCAGCTTAGGGAGGACCTCTGGAAACACCATATATTTT. The variable domain in full, completed from reference TRBV11-3 and TRBJ1-3, reads EAGVVQSPRYKIIEKKQPVAFWCNPISGHNTLYWYLQNLGQGPELLIRYENEEAVDDSQLPKDRFSAERLKGVDSTLKIQPAELGDSAVYLCASSLGRTSGNTIYFGEGSWLTVV.

The chain is built from TRBV5-1 and TRBJ2-1, with TRBD2 matching over 7 bases. The V gene's germline CDR1 is SGHRS and CDR2 YFSETQ. This CDR3 comprises 16 residues. V shed 2 bases and J 2 bases; nucleotides not matched to a gene: 7. The CDR3 sequence: CASSFLPGTTYNEQFF. CDR3 bases: TGCGCCAGCAGCTTCCTCCCCGGGACTACCTACAATGAGCAGTTCTTC.

The rearrangement joins TRBV30 to TRBJ2-3, with TRBD1 identical over 8 bases. Germline V gene data show CDR1 as GTSNPN and CDR2 as SVGIG (reference sequence). The V segment lost 1 base and the J segment 6 bases; nucleotides outside the gene matches: 18. The CDR3 has 18 residues. The CDR3 spells CAWSDLLKGQGMADTQYF. Here the CDR3 DNA reads TGTGCCTGGAGTGACCTATTGAAAGGACAGGGAATGGCTGATACGCAGTATTTT.

This chain uses TRBV2 with TRBJ1-6; tentative D call: TRBD1 (6 bases). Trimming took 8 bases from V and 7 from J, leaving 12 bases between them. The germline V gene has CDR1 SNHLY and CDR2 FYNNEI. The CDR3 contains 13 residues. CDR3 DNA: TGTGCCAGCGGACGGGACACCAATTCACCCCTCCACTTT. Residues: CASGRDTNSPLHF.

In its sample, this clone was seen a few times. This chain links TRBV18 with TRBJ1-6, with TRBD1 matching 8 bases. Trimming at V came to 8 bases and at J to 10 bases, leaving 4 bases not matched to a gene. This CDR3 contains 12 residues. Per germline, CDR1 KGHSH and CDR2 LQKENI. CDR3 protein: CASTGGKSPLHF. The CDR3 DNA reads TGTGCCAGCACAGGGGGGAAATCACCCCTCCACTTT.